A single sample gave rise to the 10 T cell receptor beta chains below, sequenced in a study of technical replicates of blood from a handful of donors (dated 2017 in TCRdb). The library was prepared using the immunoSEQ multiplex PCR assay. Here the immuneACCESS table is served through TCRdb, limited to in-frame sequences with V and J called. Missing clones are a known gap in these copies; in checked studies unresolved V genes cover under half, and the rest lacks a known reason. For this sample there are about 79,000 clones; about 91% appear just once. 0.39% of the sample lies in the top ten. What was sequenced was T cells isolated from PBMCs. The source is a human donor in good health. Some clones in this sample may be carry-over from other donors' samples.

This chain connects TRBV6-5 to TRBJ2-1; TRBD2 matches at 9 bases. V lost 2 bases and J lost 2; bases outside the gene matches: 4. CDR3 length equals 16 residues. CDR1 is MNHEY, CDR2 SVGAGI, per germline. The CDR3 bases are TGTGCCAGCAGTTACGATAGCGGGAGTACCTACAATGAGCAGTTCTTC. It is translated as CASSYDSGSTYNEQFF.

The chain has TRBV6-5 and TRBJ2-7; 11 bases fit TRBD2. V lost 5 bases, J lost 7 bases, and 7 bases stayed unmatched. CDR1 and CDR2 (germline): MNHEY, SVGAGI. The CDR3 covers 14 residues. CDR3: CASSQLTSGNEQYF. The CDR3 region has the DNA TGTGCCAGCAGTCAACTGACTAGCGGGAATGAGCAGTACTTC.

The chain links TRBV9 to TRBJ1-5, with D maybe TRBD1 (6 bases). Looked up from germline, CDR1 is SGDLS and CDR2 is YYNGEE. CDR3 size: 13 residues. The germline V and J ends were trimmed by 3 bases and 6 bases, with 10 bases remaining between them. CDR3 nucleotides: TGTGCCAGCAGCGCAGGGGTTGCTCAGCCCCAGCATTTT. Translating gives CASSAGVAQPQHF. The variable domain in full, with the rest retrieved from reference TRBV9 and TRBJ1-5, is DSGVTQTPKHLITATGQRVTLRCSPRSGDLSVYWYQQSLDQGLQFLIQYYNGEERAKGNILERFSAQQFPDLHSELNLSSLELGDSALYFCASSAGVAQPQHFGDGTRLSIL.

This clone came up a few times. This chain links TRBV28 with TRBJ1-1, with TRBD1 matching over 9 bases. Germline trimming cut 5 bases from V and 1 base from J; bases unmatched to any gene: 8. Looked up from germline, CDR1 is MDHEN and CDR2 is SYDVKM. The CDR3 length is 16 residues. CDR3 in DNA: TGTGCCAGCAGTCTACGTGGGACAGGGTCGAACACTGAAGCTTTCTTT. It encodes CASSLRGTGSNTEAFF.

The CDR3: CAWRPTSGRVNEQFF. In DNA form, the CDR3 reads TGTGCCTGGAGGCCGACTAGCGGGAGGGTAAATGAGCAGTTCTTC. V is TRBV30 and J is TRBJ2-1; 14 positions agree with TRBD2. The germline V gene encodes CDR1 GTSNPN and CDR2 SVGIG (reference sequence). V was clipped by 3 bases and J by 7 bases; unmatched bases: 5. The CDR3 is made up of 15 amino acids.

J is TRBJ2-5 and V is TRBV6-1; D remains ambiguous. The CDR3 totals 14 residues. The V and J ends lost 10 bases and 1 base respectively, with 16 bases between them. Germline V gives CDR1 MNHNS, CDR2 SASEGT. The CDR3 protein is CATAFTVSQETQYF. CDR3 nucleotide sequence: TGTGCCACTGCGTTTACAGTCTCCCAAGAGACCCAGTACTTC.

This chain links TRBV2 with TRBJ1-2; no reliable D call. The CDR3 runs 14 residues. In germline, CDR1 is SNHLY, CDR2 FYNNEI. Trimming took 7 bases from V and 3 from J, leaving 15 bases between them. The CDR3, as DNA: TGTGCCAGCAATGGAGGGTCGCGGGACTATGGCTACACCTTC. This gives the protein CASNGGSRDYGYTF.

This clone was picked up one time. J is TRBJ2-7 and V is TRBV30, with 14 bases aligning to TRBD2. V shed 1 base and J 8 bases; nucleotides not matched to a gene: 4. Germline loops: CDR1 GTSNPN, CDR2 SVGIG (reference sequence). The CDR3 loop spans 14 amino acids. CDR3 in DNA: TGTGCCTGGAGTGGGGGACTAGCGGGAGTTAAGCAGTACTTC. This encodes CAWSGGLAGVKQYF. The whole variable domain, filled in from reference TRBV30 and TRBJ2-7, reads SQTIHQWPATLVQPVGSPLSLECTVEGTSNPNLYWYRQAAGRGLQLLFYSVGIGQISSEVPQNLSASRPQDRQFILSSKKLLLSDSGFYLCAWSGGLAGVKQYFGPGTRLTVT.

The chain has TRBV25-1 and TRBJ1-5, with no clear D. The V gene lost 4 bases and the J gene lost 6 bases, with 7 bases spanning the gap. The length of the CDR3 is 12 residues. CDR1 and CDR2 (germline): MGHDK, SYGVNS. CDR3 sequence reads: CASSGSGQPQHF. The CDR3 nucleotides read TGTGCCAGCAGTGGAAGCGGTCAGCCCCAGCATTTT.

This chain links TRBV7-8 with TRBJ2-5; 12 positions agree with TRBD1. Germline CDR1 is SGHVS and CDR2 is FQNEAQ. The CDR3 sequence is 15 residues long. With 5 bases clipped from V and 11 bases from J, the junction kept 12 bases outside the gene matches. The CDR3 here is CASSLGTGGAGEQYF. In nucleotides, the CDR3 is TGTGCCAGCAGCCTGGGGACAGGGGGCGCGGGGGAGCAGTACTTC.